This TCR beta chain comes out of a study of CD8 T cells in ankylosing spondylitis. A remark on this clonotype: Its specificity is unknown.

Overall study findings and caveats: Significantly higher representation of disease-linked clones was reported for matched ankylosing spondylitis synovial fluid. Within ankylosing spondylitis blood, a TCR beta motif made up of eight or nine highly homologous variants appeared to be characteristic.

TCRdb passed the 5' RACE reads through MiXCR, listing each CDR3 protein once. In the table there are about 250,000 distinct CDR3 sequences, 30% to 40% of which are singletons. V trimming: 0 bases; J trimming: 4 bases; junction bases outside the gene matches: 4. The CDR3 runs to 15 residues. Germline CDR1 ENHRY, CDR2 SYGVKD. Sequencing used blood, either unsorted or a sorted T cell fraction (not recorded which). This chain joins TRBV10-3 and TRBJ2-5, with 8 bases that match TRBD2. The receptor was isolated from a male donor with ankylosing spondylitis or in good health (not recorded which). The CDR3 DNA reads TGTGCCATCAGTGAGTCCCCTAGCGGGCTAGAGACCCAGTACTTC. It is translated as CAISESPSGLETQYF.